The clone carrying this T cell receptor beta chain was counted only a few times. The source of the sample is a study of a mutant IDH1 vaccine in newly diagnosed glioma. Profiling relied on immunoSEQ multiplex PCR, and the TCRdb table lists in-frame clones only, not all of them. There are under 65,000 clones in the sample; about four fifths occur only once, and about 21% lies in the top ten. The sample's time point: baseline, week 1 (first vaccination visit). As to treatment: pre-vaccination baseline after standard-of-care therapy. V lost 4 bases and J lost 4, with 14 bases in between. CDR1 is SGDLS and CDR2 is YYNGEE in the germline V gene. This CDR3 comprises 15 residues.

The TCR comes from a man aged 18 to 35 with glioma. The sequenced sample was PBMCs, obtained from a glioma patient treated with radiotherapy, temozolomide or both. V is TRBV9 and J is TRBJ1-4, with a tentative D call TRBD1 (6 bases). The CDR3 coding sequence is TGTGCCAGCAGCTCACAGGGACGGGGTAATGAAAAACTGTTTTTT. It specifies CASSSQGRGNEKLFF.